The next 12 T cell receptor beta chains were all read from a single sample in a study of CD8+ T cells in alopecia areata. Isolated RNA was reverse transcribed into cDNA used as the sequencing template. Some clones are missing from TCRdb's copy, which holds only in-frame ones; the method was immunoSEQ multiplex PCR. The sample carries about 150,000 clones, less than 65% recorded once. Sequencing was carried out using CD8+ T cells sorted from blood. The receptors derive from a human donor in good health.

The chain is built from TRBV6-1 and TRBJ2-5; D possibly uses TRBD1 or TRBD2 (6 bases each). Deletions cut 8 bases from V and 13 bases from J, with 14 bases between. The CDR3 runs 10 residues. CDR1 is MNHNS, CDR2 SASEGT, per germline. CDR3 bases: TGTGCCAGCCGGGGGCCTCATTGGTACTTC. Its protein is CASRGPHWYF.

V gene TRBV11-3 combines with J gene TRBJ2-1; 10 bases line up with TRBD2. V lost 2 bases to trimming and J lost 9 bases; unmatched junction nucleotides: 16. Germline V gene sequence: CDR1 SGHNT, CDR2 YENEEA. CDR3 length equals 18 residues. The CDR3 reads CASSLFASGSSNGGEQFF. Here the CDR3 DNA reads TGTGCCAGCAGCTTATTCGCTAGCGGGAGTAGTAATGGTGGTGAGCAGTTCTTC.

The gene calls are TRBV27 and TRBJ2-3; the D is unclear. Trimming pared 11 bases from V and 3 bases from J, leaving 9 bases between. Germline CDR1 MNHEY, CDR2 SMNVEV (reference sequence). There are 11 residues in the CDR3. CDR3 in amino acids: CAAHATDTQYF. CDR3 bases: TGTGCCGCGCACGCGACAGATACGCAGTATTTT.

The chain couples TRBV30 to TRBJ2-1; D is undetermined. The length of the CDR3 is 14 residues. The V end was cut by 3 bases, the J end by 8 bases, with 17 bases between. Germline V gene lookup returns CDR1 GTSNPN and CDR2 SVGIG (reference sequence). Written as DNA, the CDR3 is TGTGCCTGGAGCGCAGCAATAAATCGGCATGAGCAGTTCTTC. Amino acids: CAWSAAINRHEQFF. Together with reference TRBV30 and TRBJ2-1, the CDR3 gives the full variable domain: SQTIHQWPATLVQPVGSPLSLECTVEGTSNPNLYWYRQAAGRGLQLLFYSVGIGQISSEVPQNLSASRPQDRQFILSSKKLLLSDSGFYLCAWSAAINRHEQFFGPGTRLTVL.

This CDR3 reads CASSPPGTGTYEQYF. CDR3 sequence (DNA): TGTGCCAGCAGCCCACCCGGGACAGGGACCTACGAGCAGTACTTC. This chain links TRBV7-9 with TRBJ2-7; 9 bases are shared with TRBD1. Germline values: CDR1 SEHNR, CDR2 FQNEAQ (reference sequence). The CDR3 is 15 amino acids. With V trimmed by 5 bases and J by 2 bases, 7 bases remained unmatched.

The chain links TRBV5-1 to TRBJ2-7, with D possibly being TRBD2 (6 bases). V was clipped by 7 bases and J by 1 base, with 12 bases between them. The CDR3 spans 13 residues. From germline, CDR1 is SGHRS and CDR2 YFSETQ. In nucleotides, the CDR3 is TGCGCCAGCTCGGAGGGTTCTTCCTACGAGCAGTACTTC. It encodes CASSEGSSYEQYF.

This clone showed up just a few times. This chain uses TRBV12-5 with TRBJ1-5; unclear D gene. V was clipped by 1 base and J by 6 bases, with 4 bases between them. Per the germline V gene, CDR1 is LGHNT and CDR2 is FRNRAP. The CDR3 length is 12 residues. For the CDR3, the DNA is TGTGCTAGTGGTTTGGACAGTCAGCCCCAGCATTTT. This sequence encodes CASGLDSQPQHF.

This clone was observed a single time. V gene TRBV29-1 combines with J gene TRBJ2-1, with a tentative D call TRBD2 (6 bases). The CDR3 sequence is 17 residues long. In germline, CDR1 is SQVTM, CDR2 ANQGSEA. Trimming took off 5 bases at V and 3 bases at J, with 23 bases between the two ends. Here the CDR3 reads CSVLTSGLRAYYNEQFF. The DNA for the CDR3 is TGCAGCGTTCTCACTTCGGGACTTCGGGCCTACTACAATGAGCAGTTCTTC.

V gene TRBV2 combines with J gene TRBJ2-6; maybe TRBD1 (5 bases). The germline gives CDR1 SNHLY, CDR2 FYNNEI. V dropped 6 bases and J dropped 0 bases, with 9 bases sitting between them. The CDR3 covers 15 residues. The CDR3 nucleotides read TGTGCCAGCAGGCAGGGAAGCTCTGGGGCCAACGTCCTGACTTTC. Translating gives CASRQGSSGANVLTF. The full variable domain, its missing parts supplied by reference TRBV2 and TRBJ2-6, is EPEVTQTPSHQVTQMGQEVILRCVPISNHLYFYWYRQILGQKVEFLVSFYNNEISEKSEIFDDQFSVERPDGSNFTLKIRSTKLEDSAMYFCASRQGSSGANVLTFGAGSRLTVL.

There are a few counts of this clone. This CDR3 reads CASSYGNEQYF. Here the CDR3 DNA reads TGTGCCAGCAGTTATGGGAACGAGCAGTACTTC. The V call is TRBV27, the J call TRBJ2-7, with D uncertain. Deletions cut 4 bases from V and 5 bases from J, with 6 bases between. There are 11 residues in the CDR3. Germline CDR1 is MNHEY and CDR2 is SMNVEV (reference sequence).

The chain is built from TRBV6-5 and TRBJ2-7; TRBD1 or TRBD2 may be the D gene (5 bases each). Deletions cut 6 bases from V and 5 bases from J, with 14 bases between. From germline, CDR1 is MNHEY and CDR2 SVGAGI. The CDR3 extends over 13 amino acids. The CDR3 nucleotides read TGTGCCAGCAGGGCAGCGGACACCGACGAGCAGTACTTC. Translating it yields CASRAADTDEQYF.

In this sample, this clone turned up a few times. The CDR3 loop reads CSAREETQYF. The CDR3 DNA reads TGCAGTGCTAGGGAAGAGACCCAGTACTTC. The chain couples TRBV20-1 to TRBJ2-5; D gene unclear. V shed 3 bases and J shed 3 bases, with 2 bases lying between them. The length of the CDR3 is 10 residues. The germline CDR1 and CDR2 sequences are DFQATT and SNEGSKA (reference sequence).